These 16 T cell receptor beta chains were all obtained from the same sample, sequenced in a study of T cells after yellow fever vaccination (dated by TCRdb to between 2018 and 2021). The method behind the library was 5' RACE. Sequencing instrument: Illumina HiSeq 2500. TCRdb passed the public sequencing reads through fastp at Q25 and MiXCR, retaining productive beta sequences. Rows are unified per CDR3 protein, each entry keeping the most common DNA and genes. This sample gives about 360,000 distinct CDR3 sequences in total; around 6.4% of them show up just once. The biggest ten clones account for over 12% of the sample. Read against the paper, the sample's treatment or condition label means: live attenuated yellow fever vaccine strain. The input for sequencing was PBMCs, taken 5 days after the yellow fever booster vaccination. Receptors originate from a young man who received the YFV17D yellow fever vaccine.

This clonotype occurred a few times. The V gene is TRBV20-1, the J gene TRBJ1-2, with 8 bases aligning to TRBD1. CDR3 size: 15 residues. Germline V CDR1 and CDR2: DFQATT, SNEGSKA (reference sequence). The J segment lost 0 bases and the V segment lost 1 base, leaving 4 bases of the junction unmatched. The CDR3 loop reads CSARVQTGANYGYTF. The CDR3 region has the DNA TGCAGTGCTAGAGTCCAGACAGGGGCTAACTATGGCTACACCTTC.

This chain connects TRBV4-3 to TRBJ2-1; D perhaps matches TRBD2 (5 bases). V was clipped by 0 bases and J by 3 bases, with 12 bases between them. This CDR3 contains 16 residues. CDR1 is LGHNA and CDR2 is YSLEER in the germline V gene. The CDR3 loop reads CASSQEGSGNYNEQFF. Written as DNA, the CDR3 is TGCGCCAGCAGCCAAGAGGGGAGCGGAAACTACAATGAGCAGTTCTTC.

This clonotype was observed many times. As DNA, the CDR3 is TGCGCCAGCAGCTATTCAGGGGTGTTCTACGAGCAGTACTTC. This gives the protein CASSYSGVFYEQYF. This chain uses TRBV5-1 with TRBJ2-7; D is perhaps TRBD1 (6 bases). The CDR3 is 14 amino acids. The germline CDR1 and CDR2 sequences are SGHRS and YFSETQ. V gave up 3 bases and J gave up 3 bases, with 13 bases separating them.

This clonotype occurred a few times. The chain links TRBV20-1 to TRBJ1-2, with 8 nucleotides matching TRBD1. CDR3 length: 14 residues. CDR1 and CDR2 (germline): DFQATT, SNEGSKA (reference sequence). The V segment lost 2 bases and the J segment 1 base; nucleotides outside the gene matches: 3. The CDR3 is CSARMTGDNYGYTF. The CDR3 nucleotides read TGCAGTGCTAGAATGACAGGGGATAACTATGGCTACACCTTC.

This clonotype showed up just a few times. The chain has TRBV19 and TRBJ1-5; D might be TRBD1 (5 bases). V was cut by 8 bases and J by 2 bases, with 16 bases left in between. The V gene's germline CDR1 is LNHDA and CDR2 SQIVND (reference sequence). The CDR3 spans 15 residues. This chain's CDR3 is CASQYQGGGNQPQHF. CDR3 nucleotides: TGTGCCAGTCAATACCAGGGAGGAGGCAATCAGCCCCAGCATTTT.

This clonotype showed up many times. The gene calls are TRBV6-2 or TRBV6-3 and TRBJ2-1, with a tentative D call TRBD2 (6 bases). The CDR3 sequence is 15 residues long. V lost 6 bases and J 2 bases, leaving 14 bases between the germline ends. Germline V gives CDR1 MNHEY, CDR2 SVGEGT. The CDR3 DNA follows: TGTGCCAGCAGCCCGGGGGACGGAACCTACAATGAGCAGTTCTTC. As protein: CASSPGDGTYNEQFF.

This clonotype was recorded many times. The chain links TRBV20-1 to TRBJ2-4, with unresolved D. The germline V gene encodes CDR1 DFQATT and CDR2 SNEGSKA (reference sequence). V shed 5 bases and J shed 1 base, with 12 bases lying between them. CDR3 length: 14 amino acids. The CDR3 DNA sequence: TGCAGTGCTTCCCAGTTGGCGGCCAAAAACATTCAGTACTTC. Its translation is CSASQLAAKNIQYF.

This clonotype was recorded at least ten times. This rearrangement joins TRBV7-2 to TRBJ2-1, with TRBD2 as a possible D gene (6 bases). Germline-derived CDR1 and CDR2 are SGHTA and FQGNSA. Trimming took 0 bases from V and 7 from J, leaving 13 bases between them. CDR3 length: 15 amino acids. The CDR3 region is CASSLAVSGWNEQFF. In DNA form, the CDR3 reads TGTGCCAGCAGCTTAGCTGTTAGCGGATGGAATGAGCAGTTCTTC.

This clonotype has just a few counts. The chain uses TRBV19 and TRBJ1-5; D call uncertain. This CDR3 comprises 14 residues. CDR1 and CDR2 from the germline V gene are LNHDA and SQIVND (reference sequence). V was shortened by 2 bases and J by 1 base, with 6 bases between the two germline ends. The CDR3 region is CASSIKGSNQPQHF. The CDR3 DNA follows: TGTGCCAGTAGTATAAAGGGAAGCAATCAGCCCCAGCATTTT.

This clonotype was seen many times. J is TRBJ2-3 and V is TRBV2; D is unclear. Germline-derived CDR1 and CDR2 are SNHLY and FYNNEI. V was cut by 9 bases and J by 3 bases, with 16 bases left in between. The CDR3 is 14 residues long. The CDR3 coding sequence is TGTGCCAGGTGGAAGGAGCCCCGAACAGATACGCAGTATTTT. Encoded protein: CARWKEPRTDTQYF.

This clonotype was detected a few times. This chain links TRBV7-9 with TRBJ2-1; 13 bases are a match to TRBD2. The V segment lost 4 bases and the J segment 3 bases; nucleotides outside the gene matches: 6. The CDR3 spans 17 residues. The germline CDR1 and CDR2 sequences are SEHNR and FQNEAQ (reference sequence). In nucleotides, the CDR3 is TGTGCCAGCAGCTCTTCCGGGACTAGCGGGATCTACAATGAGCAGTTCTTC. It specifies CASSSSGTSGIYNEQFF.

The table lists this clonotype with a few counts. The CDR3 sequence: CASSATSGGSYEQYF. CDR3 DNA: TGTGCCAGCAGCGCTACTAGCGGAGGCTCCTACGAGCAGTACTTC. V and J are TRBV7-2 and TRBJ2-7; 8 bases map to TRBD2. The ends lost 5 bases at V and 0 bases at J; junction bases unmatched: 6. Germline-derived CDR1 and CDR2 are SGHTA and FQGNSA. The CDR3 sequence is 15 residues long.

The chain uses TRBV20-1 and TRBJ2-7, with D maybe TRBD2 (6 bases). Per germline, CDR1 DFQATT and CDR2 SNEGSKA (reference sequence). The V gene lost 3 bases and the J gene lost 2 bases, with 17 bases spanning the gap. This CDR3 has 15 amino acids. The CDR3 sequence is CSASELDRGTYEQYF. The CDR3 coding sequence is TGCAGTGCTAGTGAACTTGATCGCGGGACCTACGAGCAGTACTTC.

Only a few counts were recorded for this clonotype. The V gene is TRBV7-2, the J gene TRBJ1-5; 7 nucleotides align to TRBD1. The CDR3 is 13 residues long. Germline CDR1 and CDR2: SGHTA and FQGNSA. V trimming: 5 bases; J trimming: 5 bases; junction bases outside the gene matches: 3. The CDR3 DNA is TGTGCCAGCAGCCAGGGGGAGTATCAGCCCCAGCATTTT. It encodes CASSQGEYQPQHF.

This clonotype was recorded a few times. V and J are TRBV9 and TRBJ2-7; 8 bases fit TRBD1. Germline V gives CDR1 SGDLS, CDR2 YYNGEE. V lost 0 bases and J lost 3; bases outside the gene matches: 5. The CDR3 runs 15 residues. CDR3 amino acids: CASSVAWGQVYEQYF. In nucleotides, the CDR3 is TGTGCCAGCAGCGTAGCCTGGGGACAGGTCTACGAGCAGTACTTC.

With respect to this clonotype: It may be a read error: a sequence one base away is much more abundant. The DNA of the CDR3 is TGTGCCAGCAGACGTGGGGCCTACGAGGAGTACTTC. Protein product: CASRRGAYEEYF. The J gene is TRBJ2-7, the V gene TRBV12-3 or TRBV12-4; a possible D gene is TRBD1 (5 bases). The CDR3 spans 12 residues.